This TCR beta chain emerged from a study of T cell responses to AZD1222 COVID-19 vaccine. General study points: Spike-specific TCR breadth and depth grew following two AZD1222 doses.

Assay: immunoSEQ multiplex PCR; the TCRdb copy retains only in-frame clones and omits some. The sample has about 140,000 clones, about 90% seen once. Trimming removed 0 bases at V and 4 bases at J, with 4 bases between. The CDR3 is 13 amino acids. Germline CDR1 is SGHRS and CDR2 is YFSETQ. Remarks on this clone: Its matching antigen is unknown.

The chain couples TRBV5-1 to TRBJ1-4; D is unresolved. The material was peripheral blood, obtained on day 0 of AZD1222 vaccination. The sequence came from an adult in good health. Here the CDR3 reads CASSLEDNEKLFF. CDR3 in DNA: TGCGCCAGCAGCTTGGAGGATAATGAAAAACTGTTTTTT.